The rows below give T cell receptor beta chains drawn from one sample of a study of TIL therapy for anti-PD-1-resistant metastatic lung cancer. The repertoire was sequenced with immunoSEQ multiplex PCR; TCRdb's copy has only in-frame clones and lacks some. This sample yields some 20,000 clones, of which 75% to 80% are seen a single time; approximately 7.4% belongs to the top ten. The sample consisted of blood, taken at baseline. The receptors were sampled from a person aged 25-85 years with non-small cell lung cancer. CDR3s include the opening cysteine and the closing phenylalanine or tryptophan. A D gene is named only where the DNA matches it firmly. Clone size is given for some rows only: seen once, a few or many times, or a class if the clone is expanded.

clone_size d_call j_call v_call cdr3_nt cdr3_aa
- TRBD1 TRBJ2-2 TRBV18 TGTGCCAGCTTGGGTCGACAGGGGGCGAGCACCGGGGAGCTGTTTTTT CASLGRQGASTGELFF
- TRBD1 TRBJ1-3 TRBV5-1 TGCGCCAGCAGCCCCCAGGGGGACACCATATATTTT CASSPQGDTIYF
- - TRBJ1-4 TRBV4-1 TGCGCCAGCAGCCTCTATCTCGGGAACGAAAAACTGTTTTTT CASSLYLGNEKLFF
- - TRBJ2-5 TRBV3-1/TRBV3-2 TGTGCCAGCAGCCAAGTCGATGGGGAGACCCAGTACTTC CASSQVDGETQYF
few TRBD2 TRBJ2-3 TRBV6-2/TRBV6-3 TGTGCCAGCAGTTCTAGCGGGGGTATAGATACGCAGTATTTT CASSSSGGIDTQYF
- TRBD1 TRBJ2-7 TRBV6-6 TGTGCCAGCAGTTCGGACAGGGGGCTAGACGAGCAGTACTTC CASSSDRGLDEQYF
once - TRBJ2-3 TRBV12-5 TGTGCTAGTGGTTTGGTATCCTACACAGATACGCAGTATTTT CASGLVSYTDTQYF
- - TRBJ1-4 TRBV6-6 TGTGCCAGCAGTAATACACCCGCAACTAATGAAAAACTGTTTTTT CASSNTPATNEKLFF
- - TRBJ2-1 TRBV18 TGTGCCAGCGCCGTCGGGCGGCGGGTGAATGAGCAGTTCTTC CASAVGRRVNEQFF
- - TRBJ1-1 TRBV30 TGTGCCTGGAGTACAGGACAACCGAACACTGAAGCTTTCTTT CAWSTGQPNTEAFF
- - TRBJ2-3 TRBV5-1 TGCGCCAGCAGCTCGGGGACCTTCACAGATACGCAGTATTTT CASSSGTFTDTQYF
- TRBD1 TRBJ2-7 TRBV19 TGTGCCAGTAGGACCTCGGGAACAGGGGAACACGAGCAGTACTTC CASRTSGTGEHEQYF
few - TRBJ2-2 TRBV12-3/TRBV12-4 TGTGCCGGATCAAACACCGGGGAGCTGTTTTTT CAGSNTGELFF
- TRBD2 TRBJ2-7 TRBV11-2 TGTGCCAGCAGCTTAACTAGCGGGCTCGGTGAGCAGTACTTC CASSLTSGLGEQYF
few TRBD2 TRBJ2-2 TRBV12-5 TGTGCTAGTGTCTCGGGAGGGACTTACACCGGGGAGCTGTTTTTT CASVSGGTYTGELFF
- - TRBJ1-1 TRBV6-2/TRBV6-3 TGTGCCAGCAGTCCCCCGTTAGGGGGGGCTCCCGCTGAAGCTTTCTTT CASSPPLGGAPAEAFF
- - TRBJ1-4 TRBV5-1 TGCGCCAGCAGCCGGGGATGGGGGACTAATGAAAAACTGTTTTTT CASSRGWGTNEKLFF
- - TRBJ1-5 TRBV27 TGTGCCAGCAGCCCAAGGTCAAGCAATCAGCCCCAGCATTTT CASSPRSSNQPQHF
- - TRBJ2-7 TRBV18 TGTGCCAGCTCACCACAGGGCCACGAGCAGTACTTC CASSPQGHEQYF
- TRBD1 TRBJ1-2 TRBV6-6 TGTGCCAGCAGCCACAGGGGGACAGAGGGCTACACCTTC CASSHRGTEGYTF
- TRBD1 TRBJ1-1 TRBV5-1 TGCGCCAGCAGCTGGACAGGGGCCCTGTTTCCAGCTGAAGCTTTCTTT CASSWTGALFPAEAFF
- - TRBJ2-1 TRBV2 TGTGCCAGCAATGTCTTCAATGAGCAGTTCTTC CASNVFNEQFF
- - TRBJ1-1 TRBV19 TGTGCCAGTACCACGGACCAGACAACTGAAGCTTTCTTT CASTTDQTTEAFF
few - TRBJ1-3 TRBV7-2 TGTGCCAGCAGCCAAAAACTCGGAACCACCATATATTTT CASSQKLGTTIYF
few - TRBJ2-7 TRBV4-1 TGCGCCAGCAGCCAAGGGGGGTCCCTCTCCGAGCAGTACTTC CASSQGGSLSEQYF
- - TRBJ1-4 TRBV19 TGTGCCAGTAGTACCGGGCGACTCTTGGAAAAACTGTTTTTT CASSTGRLLEKLFF
- - TRBJ1-4 TRBV6-1 TGTGCCAGCAGTGAGTGGTACTTGGGTTTGGGTGAAAAACTGTTTTTT CASSEWYLGLGEKLFF
- - TRBJ1-1 TRBV7-9 TGTGCCAGCAGCTTGGCAGTATTTCAGCTTTTCTTT CASSLAVFQLFF
- TRBD1 TRBJ1-2 TRBV3-1/TRBV3-2 TGTGCCAGCAGCCAAGGGACAGGGGGTGGCTACACCTTC CASSQGTGGGYTF
- - TRBJ2-6 TRBV4-2 TGTGCCAGCAGCCAAGGATCGGGGGCAGGGGGCTCTGGGGCCAACGTCCTGACTTTC CASSQGSGAGGSGANVLTF
- - TRBJ1-4 TRBV30 TGTGCCTGGAGTGCCGGAAGGGTGGGAGAAAAACTGTTTTTT CAWSAGRVGEKLFF
- - TRBJ2-2 TRBV12-3/TRBV12-4 TGTGCCATCCTCATGGGGGTCTCCGGGGAGCTGTTTTTT CAILMGVSGELFF
- TRBD2 TRBJ2-3 TRBV7-3 TGTGCCAGCAGCCCCGGGACTAGCGGGGTCAGCACAGATACGCAGTATTTT CASSPGTSGVSTDTQYF
few - TRBJ1-1 TRBV6-5 TGTGCCAGCATTACAATCAGGGGGAACACTGAAGCTTTCTTT CASITIRGNTEAFF
- - TRBJ2-2 TRBV3-1/TRBV3-2 TGTGCCAGCAGCCATGCCAGTTACACCGGGGAGCTGTTTTTT CASSHASYTGELFF
- - TRBJ2-7 TRBV5-8 TGTGCCAGCAGTTTCGACAGAAGGGGCGAGCAGTACTTC CASSFDRRGEQYF
- - TRBJ1-1 TRBV12-3/TRBV12-4 TGTGCCAGCAGTTACCGGGGTAGGACTGAAGCTTTCTTT CASSYRGRTEAFF
- - TRBJ1-3 TRBV10-2 TGCGCCAGCAGTGAATTCAACTCTGGAAACACCATATATTTT CASSEFNSGNTIYF
- - TRBJ2-7 TRBV11-2 TGTGCCAGCAGCATAGGGTACGCCGAGAACTACGAGCAGTACTTC CASSIGYAENYEQYF
- - TRBJ1-1 TRBV14 TGTGCCAGCAGCCCCCGAGGAGACACTGAAGCTTTCTTT CASSPRGDTEAFF
once TRBD2 TRBJ2-1 TRBV7-9 TGTGCCAGCAGCTTACGGGGAGCGGGGGGCTCCTACAATGAGCAGTTCTTC CASSLRGAGGSYNEQFF
- - TRBJ2-7 TRBV6-1 TGTGCCAGCAGTGAACAGGGGTACGAGCAGTACTTC CASSEQGYEQYF
- - TRBJ2-5 TRBV7-9 TGTGCCAGCAGCTTAACCGGGACGGAAGAGACCCAGTACTTC CASSLTGTEETQYF
few - TRBJ1-5 TRBV29-1 TGCAGCGTTGTCGCAGGCGACCATCAGCCCCAGCATTTT CSVVAGDHQPQHF
- - TRBJ2-1 TRBV27 TGTGCCAGCAGCTTCTATGGCGGGACGACCTACAATGAGCAGTTCTTC CASSFYGGTTYNEQFF
- - TRBJ1-2 TRBV29-1 TGCAGCGTTGACGGCAATGGCTACACCTTC CSVDGNGYTF
- - TRBJ1-3 TRBV28 TGTGCCAGCAGCCTTCTTAGGCCTGGAAACACCATATATTTT CASSLLRPGNTIYF
- - TRBJ1-5 TRBV7-8 TGTGCCAGCAGCCTATTAGTCCACTATAGCAATCAGCCCCAGCATTTT CASSLLVHYSNQPQHF
- TRBD1 TRBJ1-5 TRBV6-2/TRBV6-3 TGTGCCAGCAGTTACTTCCAGGGACAGCAGCCCCAGCATTTT CASSYFQGQQPQHF
- - TRBJ2-7 TRBV7-8 TGTGCCAGCAGCTTAGGAACTCTCGAGCAGTACTTC CASSLGTLEQYF
- TRBD1 TRBJ2-5 TRBV24-1 TGTGCCACCAGGGGGACGGCAGGGGGCGCGGAGACCCAGTACTTC CATRGTAGGAETQYF
- TRBD1 TRBJ1-1 TRBV7-2 TGTGCCAGCAGCGTAGAGGGACAGGTGAACACTGAAGCTTTCTTT CASSVEGQVNTEAFF
- TRBD1 TRBJ2-7 TRBV5-6 TGTGCCAGCAGATCGGGACAGGGGGCCTACGAGCAGTACTTC CASRSGQGAYEQYF